One and the same sample provided the 23 T cell receptor beta chains below, sequenced in a study of blood T cells in healthy people across ages (dated by TCRdb to between 2014 and 2017). Libraries were made using 5' RACE. The listed sequencing device is Illumina HiSeq 2500. The second PCR ran for roughly 6 to 11 cycles and used a J-beta primer mix along with a sample-barcoded 5' primer. TCRdb reanalyzed the raw reads on its own, using fastp at Q25 for trimming and MiXCR for clone calling, and kept in-frame beta chains. Each entry is one CDR3 protein sequence, shown with its most common DNA and genes. The sample records about 800,000 distinct CDR3 sequences, about 25% of which are singletons. The ten largest clones represent under 4% of the sample. These records were also assigned to another study, of T cells of mothers and their children.

Specimen: blood. All receptors derive from a boy younger than 18 in good health.

V gene TRBV19 combines with J gene TRBJ1-2; D may be TRBD1 (5 bases). The germline V and J ends were trimmed by 11 bases and 8 bases, with 15 bases remaining between them. The V gene's germline CDR1 is LNHDA and CDR2 SQIVND (reference sequence). The CDR3 totals 11 residues. As DNA, the CDR3 is TGTGCCGCCTCCAGGGAAACGGGCTACACCTTC. This sequence encodes CAASRETGYTF. Complete variable domain (other parts from reference TRBV19 and TRBJ1-2): DGGITQSPKYLFRKEGQNVTLSCEQNLNHDAMYWYRQDPGQGLRLIYYSQIVNDFQKGDIAEGYSVSREKKESFPLTVTSAQKNPTAFYLCAASRETGYTFGSGTRLTVV.

This clonotype was counted a few times. The chain links TRBV4-3 to TRBJ2-2, with no clear D. This CDR3 is built from 14 residues. Trimming removed 0 bases from V and 7 bases from J, with 9 bases in between. Germline lookup yields CDR1 LGHNA and CDR2 YSLEER. CDR3 region: CASSQEDSLGELFF. In DNA, the CDR3 is TGCGCCAGCAGCCAAGAGGATTCCCTCGGGGAGCTGTTTTTT.

J is TRBJ2-2 and V is TRBV7-2; 7 nucleotides match TRBD2. There are 16 residues in the CDR3. V shed 5 bases, J shed 1 base, and the junction held 7 bases outside the gene matches. In germline, CDR1 is SGHTA, CDR2 FQGNSA. CDR3 coding DNA: TGTGCCAGCAGCACCCACCTAGCGGTGAACACCGGGGAGCTGTTTTTT. Encoded protein: CASSTHLAVNTGELFF.

This clonotype was counted only a few times. The chain carries TRBV7-9 and TRBJ2-5, with 11 positions matching TRBD2. The CDR3 has 14 amino acids. Trimming at V came to 8 bases and at J to 2 bases, leaving 4 bases not matched to a gene. The germline V gene encodes CDR1 SEHNR and CDR2 FQNEAQ (reference sequence). The CDR3 sequence is CASFLAGGQETQYF. In DNA form, the CDR3 reads TGTGCCAGCTTTCTAGCGGGGGGTCAAGAGACCCAGTACTTC. Drawing the rest from reference TRBV7-9 and TRBJ2-5, the complete variable domain is DTGVSQNPRHKITKRGQNVTFRCDPISEHNRLYWYRQTLGQGPEFLTYFQNEAQLEKSRLLSDRFSAERPKGSFSTLEIQRTEQGDSAMYLCASFLAGGQETQYFGPGTRLLVL.

This clonotype was counted between two and nine times. This chain joins TRBV4-3 and TRBJ1-4; D unclear. V was trimmed by 4 bases and J by 3 bases, leaving 18 bases between them. Germline V gene lookup returns CDR1 LGHNA and CDR2 YSLEER. This CDR3 is 17 amino acids long. The CDR3 is CASSPIGPEAPNEKLFF. The CDR3, as DNA: TGCGCCAGCAGCCCTATTGGGCCAGAGGCGCCTAATGAAAAACTGTTTTTT.

The chain carries TRBV2 and TRBJ2-7; no clear D. The CDR3 has 11 amino acids. V was cut by 2 bases and J by 2 bases, with 1 base left in between. Germline V lookup: CDR1 SNHLY, CDR2 FYNNEI. DNA of the CDR3: TGTGCCAGCAGTGAACCCTACGAGCAGTACTTC. Amino acid sequence: CASSEPYEQYF.

In its sample, this clonotype was seen a few times. This rearrangement joins TRBV6-2 or TRBV6-3 to TRBJ2-2; D is ambiguous. Deletions cut 1 base from V and 5 bases from J, with 17 bases between. Germline assignment: CDR1 MNHEY and CDR2 SVGEGT. The CDR3 contains 17 residues. In DNA form, the CDR3 reads TGTGCCAGCAGTTACTGGAAAATCGACCTGGGGACCGGGGAGCTGTTTTTT. It encodes CASSYWKIDLGTGELFF.

The gene calls are TRBV4-3 and TRBJ1-4; D perhaps matches TRBD1 (6 bases). The CDR3 is made up of 16 amino acids. Trimming removed 2 bases at V and 8 bases at J, with 18 bases between. Germline V gives CDR1 LGHNA, CDR2 YSLEER. CDR3 protein: CASSQLIQGRGEKLFF. CDR3 coding DNA: TGCGCCAGCAGCCAATTGATTCAGGGGAGGGGAGAAAAACTGTTTTTT.

This clonotype was seen a few times. The CDR3 bases are TGTGCCAGCAGTTACACGGACAGCTCCTATGGCTACACCTTC. Amino acids: CASSYTDSSYGYTF. The V and J genes are TRBV6-6 and TRBJ1-2; weak D call: TRBD1 (6 bases). Germline V gene data show CDR1 as MNHNY and CDR2 as SVGAGI (reference sequence). The CDR3 is 14 residues long. V lost 2 bases and J 4 bases, leaving 11 bases between the germline ends.

This chain connects TRBV7-3 to TRBJ2-3; 7 nucleotides agree with TRBD2. The V gene end was trimmed by 1 base and the J gene end by 4 bases; junction bases not matched to a gene: 5. This CDR3 contains 15 residues. Germline lookup yields CDR1 SGHTA and CDR2 FQGTGA. CDR3 sequence: CASSLIASGADTQYF. CDR3 DNA sequence: TGTGCCAGCAGCTTAATAGCTAGCGGTGCAGATACGCAGTATTTT. Filled out from reference TRBV7-3 and TRBJ2-3, the complete variable domain reads GAGVSQTPSNKVTEKGKYVELRCDPISGHTALYWYRQSLGQGPEFLIYFQGTGAADDSGLPNDRFFAVRPEGSVSTLKIQRTERGDSAVYLCASSLIASGADTQYFGPGTRLTVL.

CDR3: CASSLSALDYGYTF. DNA for the CDR3: TGTGCCAGCAGTTTATCGGCGTTGGACTATGGCTACACCTTC. The chain couples TRBV12-3 or TRBV12-4 to TRBJ1-2, with D unresolved. CDR3 length: 14 residues. V was pared by 2 bases and J by 3 bases, with 10 bases between.

This rearrangement joins TRBV21-1 to TRBJ1-5; the D call in the table, TRBD1, was not verified against the DNA. TRBV21-1 is classified as a pseudogene. This CDR3 comprises 17 residues. CDR3 DNA: TGTGCCAGCAGCAAAAAGGGACAGGGGGCGCGCAATCAGCCCCAGCATTTT. Translation: CASSKKGQGARNQPQHF.

This clonotype appeared a few times. The chain couples TRBV5-1 to TRBJ2-3; 10 bases are shared with TRBD1. Unmatched junction bases numbered 4, after V lost 8 bases and J lost 1 base. The CDR3 is 14 amino acids. Germline CDR1 and CDR2: SGHRS and YFSETQ. CDR3 coding DNA: TGCGCCAGTGCCGGGACAGGGGGCACAGATACGCAGTATTTT. As protein: CASAGTGGTDTQYF.

This clonotype was observed a few times. The chain is built from TRBV28 and TRBJ2-7; the match to TRBD2 covers 7 bases. The CDR3 loop spans 16 amino acids. CDR1 MDHEN and CDR2 SYDVKM come from the germline V gene. V dropped 5 bases and J dropped 0; count of bases not matched to a gene: 10. The CDR3 coding sequence is TGTGCCAGCAGTGCCGCCGGGGGGTCGGCCTCCTACGAGCAGTACTTC. This codes for CASSAAGGSASYEQYF.

The rearrangement joins TRBV27 to TRBJ1-4; no clear D gene. In germline, CDR1 is MNHEY, CDR2 SMNVEV (reference sequence). This CDR3 has 15 amino acids. Trimming took off 3 bases at V and 7 bases at J, with 15 bases between the two ends. This CDR3 reads CASSLGSGLPEKLFF. DNA of the CDR3: TGTGCCAGCAGTTTGGGGTCCGGGTTGCCTGAAAAACTGTTTTTT.

This chain links TRBV5-1 with TRBJ1-1; 7 positions agree with TRBD1. The CDR3 contains 16 residues. Germline CDR1 is SGHRS and CDR2 is YFSETQ. Germline trimming cut 0 bases from V and 4 bases from J; bases unmatched to any gene: 9. CDR3 sequence (DNA): TGCGCCAGCAGCTTGGGGGTCATGAGGGGGCCCACTGAAGCTTTCTTT. Amino acid sequence: CASSLGVMRGPTEAFF.

The V gene is TRBV9, the J gene TRBJ1-6; D may be TRBD1 (6 bases). V gave up 1 base and J gave up 7 bases, with 9 bases separating them. Per the germline V gene, CDR1 is SGDLS and CDR2 is YYNGEE. The CDR3 loop spans 14 amino acids. This CDR3 reads CASSVWTENSPLHF. The CDR3 DNA follows: TGTGCCAGCAGCGTATGGACAGAGAATTCACCCCTCCACTTT.

V is TRBV27 and J is TRBJ1-1, with 8 nucleotides matching TRBD1. Germline assignment: CDR1 MNHEY and CDR2 SMNVEV (reference sequence). Germline trimming cut 5 bases from V and 3 bases from J; bases unmatched to any gene: 14. The CDR3 extends over 17 amino acids. Here the CDR3 reads CASSPRPGGFSYTEAFF. The DNA of the CDR3 is TGTGCCAGCAGTCCTCGACCAGGGGGCTTTAGCTACACTGAAGCTTTCTTT.

In this sample, this clonotype turned up a few times. J is TRBJ2-3 and V is TRBV5-1, with 12 positions matching TRBD1. TRBJ1-5 explains the end of the DNA better; the J call may be wrong. The CDR3 covers 19 residues. Per germline, CDR1 SGHRS and CDR2 YFSETQ. CDR3 residues: CASSLVRDRGPPSTDTQHF. CDR3 bases: TGCGCCAGCAGCTTGGTGCGGGACAGGGGGCCGCCTAGCACAGATACGCAGCATTTT.

The chain employs TRBV27 and TRBJ2-5; the match to TRBD1 covers 7 bases. The closer fit of TRBJ2-1 to the DNA end suggests the J call may be wrong. In germline, CDR1 is MNHEY, CDR2 SMNVEV (reference sequence). The CDR3 is 14 amino acids. CDR3 amino acids: CASSFFPGGNEQFF. The CDR3 DNA sequence: TGTGCCAGCAGTTTCTTCCCAGGGGGCAATGAGCAGTTCTTC.

V and J are TRBV24-1 and TRBJ2-2; D might be TRBD1 or TRBD2, each matching 5 bases. The CDR3 consists of 14 residues. Trimming removed 7 bases at V and 6 bases at J, with 14 bases between. Germline CDR1 KGHDR, CDR2 SFDVKD. The CDR3 is CATRGTAEPGELFF. DNA of the CDR3: TGTGCCACCAGGGGGACCGCCGAACCCGGGGAGCTGTTTTTT.

The chain employs TRBV5-1 and TRBJ2-7, with TRBD1 identical over 7 bases. Germline V gene sequence: CDR1 SGHRS, CDR2 YFSETQ. The trim removed 4 bases at V and 7 bases at J, leaving 17 bases unmatched. This CDR3 is built from 16 residues. CDR3 protein: CASSTVSDRSPWEQYF. The CDR3 nucleotides are TGCGCCAGCAGCACGGTATCGGACAGGTCCCCGTGGGAGCAGTACTTC.

As to this clonotype: A clone one base away is much larger, so this may be a read error. This chain connects TRBV20-1 to TRBJ2-3; either TRBD1 or TRBD2 may supply D (5 bases each). Germline V gene lookup returns CDR1 DFQATT and CDR2 SNEGSKA (reference sequence). The CDR3 is made up of 15 amino acids. CDR3 loop: CSAREWGPHTDAQYF. In DNA, the CDR3 is TGCAGTGCTAGAGAGTGGGGACCTCACACAGATGCGCAGTATTTT.